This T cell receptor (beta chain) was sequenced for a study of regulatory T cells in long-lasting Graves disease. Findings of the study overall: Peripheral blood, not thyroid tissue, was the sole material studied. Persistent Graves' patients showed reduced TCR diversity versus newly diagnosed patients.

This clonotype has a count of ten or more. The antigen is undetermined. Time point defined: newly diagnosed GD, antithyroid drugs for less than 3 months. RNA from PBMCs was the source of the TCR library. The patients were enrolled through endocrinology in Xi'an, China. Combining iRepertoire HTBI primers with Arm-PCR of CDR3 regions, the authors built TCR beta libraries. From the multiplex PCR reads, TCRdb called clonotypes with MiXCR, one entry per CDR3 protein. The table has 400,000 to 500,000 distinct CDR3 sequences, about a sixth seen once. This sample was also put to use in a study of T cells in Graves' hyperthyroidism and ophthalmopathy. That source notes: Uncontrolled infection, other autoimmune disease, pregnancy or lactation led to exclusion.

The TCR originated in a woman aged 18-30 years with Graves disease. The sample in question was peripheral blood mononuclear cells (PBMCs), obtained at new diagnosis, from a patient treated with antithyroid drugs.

This CDR3 is CSVDQGSDTQYF. The CDR3 DNA is TGCAGCGTTGACCAGGGGTCAGATACGCAGTATTTT. This chain uses TRBV29-1 with TRBJ2-3; TRBD1 is a possible D gene (6 bases). Trimming removed 3 bases at V and 4 bases at J, with 8 bases between. The CDR3 consists of 12 residues. From germline, CDR1 is SQVTM and CDR2 ANQGSEA.